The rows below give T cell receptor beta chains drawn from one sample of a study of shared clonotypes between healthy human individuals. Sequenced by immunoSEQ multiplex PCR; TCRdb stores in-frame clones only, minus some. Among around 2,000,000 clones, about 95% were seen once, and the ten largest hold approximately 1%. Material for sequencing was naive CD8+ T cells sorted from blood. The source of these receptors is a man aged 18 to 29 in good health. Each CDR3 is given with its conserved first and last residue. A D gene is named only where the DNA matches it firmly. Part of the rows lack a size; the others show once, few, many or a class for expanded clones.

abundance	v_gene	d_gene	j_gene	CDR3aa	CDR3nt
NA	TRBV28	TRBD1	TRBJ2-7	CASSSNRDSRGEQYF	TGTGCCAGCAGTTCGAACCGGGACAGCCGTGGGGAGCAGTACTTC
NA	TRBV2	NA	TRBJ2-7	CASSDGQSYSYEQYF	TGTGCCAGCAGTGACGGACAGTCGTACTCCTACGAGCAGTACTTC
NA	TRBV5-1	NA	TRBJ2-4	CASSPQGGGALGNIQYF	TGCGCCAGCAGCCCGCAGGGGGGAGGGGCCCTTGGGAACATTCAGTACTTC
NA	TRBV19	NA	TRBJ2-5	CASSHQETQYF	TGTGCCAGTAGTCATCAGGAGACCCAGTACTTC
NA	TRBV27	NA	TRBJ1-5	CASSLTGPQPQHF	TGTGCCAGCAGTTTAACAGGGCCACAGCCCCAGCATTTT
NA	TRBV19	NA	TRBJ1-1	CASRLLGGGTEAFF	TGTGCCAGTAGACTTCTGGGCGGCGGGACTGAAGCTTTCTTT
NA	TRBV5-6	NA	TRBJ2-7	CASSGGTESSYEQYF	TGTGCCAGCAGCGGCGGGACGGAGAGCTCCTACGAGCAGTACTTC
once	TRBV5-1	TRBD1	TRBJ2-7	CASSFKQGDYEQYF	TGCGCCAGCAGCTTTAAACAGGGGGATTATGAGCAGTACTTC
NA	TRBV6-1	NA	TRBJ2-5	CATDETQYF	TGTGCCACAGATGAGACCCAGTACTTC
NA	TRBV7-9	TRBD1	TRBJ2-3	CASSLGDRGPLADTQYF	TGTGCCAGCAGCTTAGGGGACAGGGGGCCACTTGCGGATACGCAGTATTTT
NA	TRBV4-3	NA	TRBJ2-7	CASSQEAGSSYEQYF	TGCGCCAGCAGCCAAGAGGCCGGTAGCTCCTACGAGCAGTACTTC
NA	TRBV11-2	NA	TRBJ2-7	CASSLGAGLEQYF	TGTGCCAGCAGCTTAGGGGCGGGGCTCGAGCAGTACTTC
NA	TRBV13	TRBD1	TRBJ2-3	CASSFLDRGSTDTQYF	TGTGCCAGCAGCTTCCTGGACAGGGGAAGCACAGATACGCAGTATTTT
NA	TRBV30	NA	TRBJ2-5	CAWSLSPQQETQYF	TGTGCCTGGAGTCTGAGTCCCCAACAAGAGACCCAGTACTTC
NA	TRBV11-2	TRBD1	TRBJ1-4	CASSLDREEKLFF	TGTGCCAGCAGCTTGGACAGGGAGGAAAAACTGTTTTTT
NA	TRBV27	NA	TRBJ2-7	CASSFGTSGSYEQYF	TGTGCCAGCAGTTTTGGGACCAGCGGCTCCTACGAGCAGTACTTC
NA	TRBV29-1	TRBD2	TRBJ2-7	CSVGRGRAYEQYF	TGCAGCGTTGGACGCGGGAGGGCTTACGAGCAGTACTTC
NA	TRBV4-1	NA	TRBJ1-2	CASSHGGTFGYTF	TGCGCCAGCAGCCACGGTGGGACTTTTGGCTACACCTTC
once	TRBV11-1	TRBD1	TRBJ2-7	CASSWDRGEVYEQYF	TGTGCCAGCAGTTGGGACAGGGGGGAAGTTTACGAGCAGTACTTC
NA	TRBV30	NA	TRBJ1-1	CAWSVLYDRNTEAFF	TGTGCCTGGAGTGTACTGTATGACAGGAACACTGAAGCTTTCTTT
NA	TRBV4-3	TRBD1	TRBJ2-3	CASSQWTGASTDTQYF	TGCGCCAGCAGCCAGTGGACAGGCGCAAGCACAGATACGCAGTATTTT
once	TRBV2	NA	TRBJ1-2	CAIGGSSGSYYGYTF	TGTGCCATCGGTGGGAGTTCAGGGTCTTACTATGGCTACACCTTC
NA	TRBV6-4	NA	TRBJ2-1	CASPRPDGNEQFF	TGTGCCAGCCCCCGGCCAGACGGCAATGAGCAGTTCTTC
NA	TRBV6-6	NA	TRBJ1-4	CASSGSGTQREKLFF	TGTGCCAGCAGTGGATCCGGGACTCAGCGGGAAAAACTGTTTTTT
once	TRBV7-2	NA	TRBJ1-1	CASSLWAGHTEAFF	TGTGCCAGCAGCTTATGGGCTGGACACACTGAAGCTTTCTTT
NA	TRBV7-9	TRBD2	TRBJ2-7	CASSLMGLAGAQSYEQYF	TGTGCCAGCAGCTTAATGGGCCTAGCGGGCGCCCAATCCTACGAGCAGTACTTC
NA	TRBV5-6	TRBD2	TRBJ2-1	CASSLGRGNYNEQFF	TGTGCCAGCAGCTTAGGGCGGGGGAACTACAATGAGCAGTTCTTC
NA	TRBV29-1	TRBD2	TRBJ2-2	CSVVAGVSNTGELFF	TGCAGCGTTGTAGCGGGAGTTTCGAACACCGGGGAGCTGTTTTTT
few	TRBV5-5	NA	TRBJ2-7	CASSLGVSSYEQYF	TGTGCCAGCAGCTTGGGGGTCAGCTCCTACGAGCAGTACTTC
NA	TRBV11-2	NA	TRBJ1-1	CASSYGLDAFF	TGTGCCAGCAGCTACGGACTAGACGCTTTCTTT
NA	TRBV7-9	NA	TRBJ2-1	CASSLDRDVYNEQFF	TGTGCCAGCAGCTTAGACCGCGACGTTTACAATGAGCAGTTCTTC
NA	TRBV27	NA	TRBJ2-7	CASSLGGLYEQYF	TGTGCCAGCAGTTTAGGGGGACTTTACGAGCAGTACTTC
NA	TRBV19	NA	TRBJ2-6	CASTPGLGAGANVLTF	TGTGCCAGTACCCCGGGCCTAGGAGCTGGGGCCAACGTCCTGACTTTC
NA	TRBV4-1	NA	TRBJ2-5	CASSQGMETQYF	TGCGCCAGCAGCCAAGGGATGGAGACCCAGTACTTC
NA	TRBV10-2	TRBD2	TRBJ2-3	CASSEGLAGSTDTQYF	TGCGCCAGCAGTGAAGGGCTAGCGGGAAGCACAGATACGCAGTATTTT
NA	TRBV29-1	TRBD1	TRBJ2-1	CSVGAGGSEQFF	TGCAGCGTTGGTGCAGGGGGCTCTGAGCAGTTCTTC
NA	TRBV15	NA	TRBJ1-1	CATSLTQVLNTEAFF	TGTGCCACCAGCTTGACTCAGGTACTGAACACTGAAGCTTTCTTT
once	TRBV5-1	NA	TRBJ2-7	CASSFEGSYEQYF	TGCGCCAGCAGCTTCGAGGGTTCCTACGAGCAGTACTTC
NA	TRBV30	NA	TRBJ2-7	CAWAHSGYEQYF	TGTGCCTGGGCTCATAGCGGCTACGAGCAGTACTTC
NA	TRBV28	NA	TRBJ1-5	CASTPVENQPQHF	TGTGCCAGCACCCCGGTGGAAAATCAGCCCCAGCATTTT
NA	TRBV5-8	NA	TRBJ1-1	CASSYYSGTPEAFF	TGTGCCAGCAGTTATTATTCCGGGACACCTGAAGCTTTCTTT
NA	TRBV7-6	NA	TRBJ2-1	CASSQGNSNEQFF	TGTGCCAGCAGCCAAGGAAACAGCAATGAGCAGTTCTTC
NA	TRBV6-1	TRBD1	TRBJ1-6	CASSERGQPLHF	TGTGCCAGCAGTGAAAGGGGGCAGCCCCTCCACTTT
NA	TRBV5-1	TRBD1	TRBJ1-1	CASRSGQGAEAFF	TGCGCCAGCAGGTCGGGACAGGGGGCTGAAGCTTTCTTT
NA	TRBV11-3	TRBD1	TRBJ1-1	CASSLAGTAEAFF	TGTGCCAGCAGCCTCGCTGGGACAGCTGAAGCTTTCTTT
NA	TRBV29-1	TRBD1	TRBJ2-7	CSVEEAGQGVWEQYF	TGCAGCGTTGAAGAAGCAGGACAGGGTGTTTGGGAGCAGTACTTC
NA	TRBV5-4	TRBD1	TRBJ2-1	CASSEGQSNEQFF	TGTGCCAGCAGCGAGGGACAGTCGAATGAGCAGTTCTTC
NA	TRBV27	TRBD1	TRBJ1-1	CASSPRQGWNTEAFF	TGTGCCAGCAGTCCACGACAGGGATGGAACACTGAAGCTTTCTTT
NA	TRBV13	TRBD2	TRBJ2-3	CASRVAGSTDTQYF	TGTGCCAGCAGAGTAGCGGGGAGCACAGATACGCAGTATTTT
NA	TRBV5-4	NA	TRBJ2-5	CASSIRGAETQYF	TGTGCCAGCAGCATCAGGGGCGCGGAGACCCAGTACTTC